The source of this T cell receptor (beta chain) is a study of T cell repertoires in cytomegalovirus infection. Study-level background: Both a matching HLA type and CMV infection were indicated by public TCR beta signatures.

Remarks on this clonotype: Antigen unknown.

The CDR3 has 18 residues. From germline, CDR1 is MDHEN and CDR2 SYDVKM. The V and J ends lost 1 base and 5 bases, in that order; junction bases with no gene match: 16. MiXCR was run by TCRdb on the reads, yielding one entry per CDR3 protein. The sample records approximately 120,000 distinct CDR3 sequences, around 30% being singletons. The clonotype comes from a human donor in good health (CMV status not recorded). Some clones in this sample may be carry-over from other donors' samples. The chain couples TRBV28 to TRBJ1-2; 7 nucleotides align to TRBD1. The sequenced sample was CD8+ T cells from cultured PBMCs, obtained from culture after CMV antigen stimulation. The CDR3 sequence is CASSLFTPGEGARYGYTF. In DNA form, the CDR3 reads TGTGCCAGCAGTTTATTCACGCCCGGGGAGGGGGCGCGTTATGGCTACACCTTC.